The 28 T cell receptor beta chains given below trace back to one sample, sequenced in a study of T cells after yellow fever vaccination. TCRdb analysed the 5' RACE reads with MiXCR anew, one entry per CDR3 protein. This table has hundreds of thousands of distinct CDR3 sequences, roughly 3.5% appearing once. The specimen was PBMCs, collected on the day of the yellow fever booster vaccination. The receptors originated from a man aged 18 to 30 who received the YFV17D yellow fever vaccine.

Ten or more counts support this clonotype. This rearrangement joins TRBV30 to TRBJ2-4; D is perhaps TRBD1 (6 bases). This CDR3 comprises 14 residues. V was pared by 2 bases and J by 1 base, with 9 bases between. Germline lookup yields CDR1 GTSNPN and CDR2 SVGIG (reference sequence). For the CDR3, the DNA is TGTGCCTGGAGTACAGGGTTGGCCAAAAACATTCAGTACTTC. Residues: CAWSTGLAKNIQYF.

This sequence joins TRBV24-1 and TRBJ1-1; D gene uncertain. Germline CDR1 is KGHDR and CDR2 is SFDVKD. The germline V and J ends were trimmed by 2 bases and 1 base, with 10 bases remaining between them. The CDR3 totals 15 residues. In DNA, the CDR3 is TGTGCCACCAGTGATTCTGCAGGAGGGAACACTGAAGCTTTCTTT. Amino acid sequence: CATSDSAGGNTEAFF.

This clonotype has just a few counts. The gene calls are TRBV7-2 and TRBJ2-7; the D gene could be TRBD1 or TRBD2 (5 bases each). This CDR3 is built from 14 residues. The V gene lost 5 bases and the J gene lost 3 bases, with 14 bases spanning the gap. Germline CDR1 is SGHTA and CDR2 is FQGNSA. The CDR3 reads CASSPNGGLYEQYF. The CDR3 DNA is TGTGCCAGCAGCCCAAATGGGGGTCTCTACGAGCAGTACTTC.

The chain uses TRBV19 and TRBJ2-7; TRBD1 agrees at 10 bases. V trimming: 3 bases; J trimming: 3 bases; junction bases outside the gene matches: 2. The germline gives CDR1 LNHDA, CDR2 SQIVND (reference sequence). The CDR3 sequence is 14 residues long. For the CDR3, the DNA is TGTGCCAGTAGTATGGGGACAGGGGTCTACGAGCAGTACTTC. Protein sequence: CASSMGTGVYEQYF.

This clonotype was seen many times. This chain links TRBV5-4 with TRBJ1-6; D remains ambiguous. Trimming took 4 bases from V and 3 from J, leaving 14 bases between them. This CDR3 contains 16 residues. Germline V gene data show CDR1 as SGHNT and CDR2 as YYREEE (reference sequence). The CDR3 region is CASSRGTAFYNSPLHF. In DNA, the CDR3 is TGTGCCAGCAGCCGTGGCACAGCTTTCTATAATTCACCCCTCCACTTT.

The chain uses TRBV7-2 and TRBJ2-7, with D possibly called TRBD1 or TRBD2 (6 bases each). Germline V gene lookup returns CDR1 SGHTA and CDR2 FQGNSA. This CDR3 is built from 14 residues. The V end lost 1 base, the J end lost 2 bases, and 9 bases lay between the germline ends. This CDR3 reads CASSLVGGPYEQYV. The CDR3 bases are TGTGCCAGCAGCTTAGTGGGGGGCCCCTACGAGCAGTACGTC.

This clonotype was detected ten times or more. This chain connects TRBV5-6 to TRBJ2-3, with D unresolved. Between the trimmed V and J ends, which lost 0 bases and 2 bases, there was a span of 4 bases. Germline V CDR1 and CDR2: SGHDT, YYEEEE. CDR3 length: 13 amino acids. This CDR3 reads CASSLGNTDTQYF. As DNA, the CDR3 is TGTGCCAGCAGCTTGGGCAACACAGATACGCAGTATTTT.

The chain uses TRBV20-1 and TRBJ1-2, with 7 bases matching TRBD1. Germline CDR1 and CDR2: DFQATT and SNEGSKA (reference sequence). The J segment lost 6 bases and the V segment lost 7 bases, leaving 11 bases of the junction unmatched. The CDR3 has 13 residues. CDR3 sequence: CSGKNRGRDGYTF. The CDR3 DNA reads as TGCAGTGGTAAAAACAGGGGTCGGGATGGCTACACCTTC.

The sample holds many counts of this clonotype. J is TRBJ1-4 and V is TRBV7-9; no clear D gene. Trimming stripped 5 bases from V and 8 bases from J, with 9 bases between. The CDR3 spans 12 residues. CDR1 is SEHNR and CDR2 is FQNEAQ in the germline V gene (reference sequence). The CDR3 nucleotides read TGTGCCAGCAGCAACCTCCCAGAAAAACTGTTTTTT. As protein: CASSNLPEKLFF.

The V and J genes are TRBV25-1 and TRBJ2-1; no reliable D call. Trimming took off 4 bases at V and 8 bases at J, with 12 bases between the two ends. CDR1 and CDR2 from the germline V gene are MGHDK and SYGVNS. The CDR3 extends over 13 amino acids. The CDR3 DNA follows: TGTGCCAGCAGTGGTTATTTTCCGGATGAGCAGTTCTTC. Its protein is CASSGYFPDEQFF.

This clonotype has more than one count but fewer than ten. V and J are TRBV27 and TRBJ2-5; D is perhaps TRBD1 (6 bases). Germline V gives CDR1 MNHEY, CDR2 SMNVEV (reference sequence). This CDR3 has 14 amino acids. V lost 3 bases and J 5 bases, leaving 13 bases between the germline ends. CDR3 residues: CASSLGHSRETQYF. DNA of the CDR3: TGTGCCAGCAGTTTGGGACACAGCCGGGAGACCCAGTACTTC.

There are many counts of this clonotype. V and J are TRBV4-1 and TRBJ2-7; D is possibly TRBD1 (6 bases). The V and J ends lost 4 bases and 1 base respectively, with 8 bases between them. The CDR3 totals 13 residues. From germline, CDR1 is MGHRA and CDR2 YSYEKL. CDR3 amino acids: CASSRTGSYEQYF. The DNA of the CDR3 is TGCGCCAGCAGCCGTACAGGGTCCTACGAGCAGTACTTC.

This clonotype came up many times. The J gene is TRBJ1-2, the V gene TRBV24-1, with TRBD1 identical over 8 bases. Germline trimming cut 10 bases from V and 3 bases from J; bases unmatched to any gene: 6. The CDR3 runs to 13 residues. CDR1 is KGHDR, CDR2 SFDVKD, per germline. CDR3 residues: CATRGTGDYGYTF. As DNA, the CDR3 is TGTGCCACACGCGGGACAGGTGACTATGGCTACACCTTC.

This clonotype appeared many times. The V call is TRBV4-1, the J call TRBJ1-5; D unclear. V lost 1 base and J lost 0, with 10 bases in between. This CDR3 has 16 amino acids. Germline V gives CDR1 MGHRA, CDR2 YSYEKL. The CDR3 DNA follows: TGCGCCAGCAGCCAAGTGGCGACCCCTAGCAATCAGCCCCAGCATTTT. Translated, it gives CASSQVATPSNQPQHF.

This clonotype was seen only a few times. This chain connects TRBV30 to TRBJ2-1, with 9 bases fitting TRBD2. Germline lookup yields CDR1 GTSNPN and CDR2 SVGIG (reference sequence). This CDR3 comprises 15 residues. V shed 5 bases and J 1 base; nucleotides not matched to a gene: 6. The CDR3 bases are TGTGCCTGGGTGCGGGGGGGTACATCCTACAATGAGCAGTTCTTC. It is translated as CAWVRGGTSYNEQFF. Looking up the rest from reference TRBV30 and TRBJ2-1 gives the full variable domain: SQTIHQWPATLVQPVGSPLSLECTVEGTSNPNLYWYRQAAGRGLQLLFYSVGIGQISSEVPQNLSASRPQDRQFILSSKKLLLSDSGFYLCAWVRGGTSYNEQFFGPGTRLTVL.

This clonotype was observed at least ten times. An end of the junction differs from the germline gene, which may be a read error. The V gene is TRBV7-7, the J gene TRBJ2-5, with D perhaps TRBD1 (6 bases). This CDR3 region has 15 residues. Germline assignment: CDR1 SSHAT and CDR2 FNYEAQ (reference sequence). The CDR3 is CASSLGTSQTETQYF. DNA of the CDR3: TGTGCTAGCAGCTTAGGGACATCCCAGACGGAGACCCAGTACTTC.

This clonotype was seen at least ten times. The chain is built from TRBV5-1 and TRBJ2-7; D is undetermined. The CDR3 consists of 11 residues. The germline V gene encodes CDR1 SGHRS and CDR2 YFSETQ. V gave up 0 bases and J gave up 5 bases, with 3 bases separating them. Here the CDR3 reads CASSLGNEQYF. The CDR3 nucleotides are TGCGCCAGCAGCTTGGGAAACGAGCAGTACTTC.

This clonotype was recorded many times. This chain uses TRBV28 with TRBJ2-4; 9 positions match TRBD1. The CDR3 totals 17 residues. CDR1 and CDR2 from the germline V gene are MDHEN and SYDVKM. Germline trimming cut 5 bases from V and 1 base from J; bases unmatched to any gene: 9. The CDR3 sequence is CASSGAGTGLAKNIQYF. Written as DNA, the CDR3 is TGTGCCAGCAGTGGGGCCGGGACAGGGTTGGCCAAAAACATTCAGTACTTC.

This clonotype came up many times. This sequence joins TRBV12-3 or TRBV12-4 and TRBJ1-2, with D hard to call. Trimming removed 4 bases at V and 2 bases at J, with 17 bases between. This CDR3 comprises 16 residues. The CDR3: CASSSKDRMRNYGYTF. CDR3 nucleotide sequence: TGTGCCAGCAGTTCCAAGGACCGTATGAGAAACTATGGCTACACCTTC.

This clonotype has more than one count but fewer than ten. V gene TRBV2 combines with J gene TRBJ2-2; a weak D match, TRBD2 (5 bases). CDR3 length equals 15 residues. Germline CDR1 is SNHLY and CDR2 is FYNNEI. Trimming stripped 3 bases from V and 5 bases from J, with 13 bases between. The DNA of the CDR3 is TGTGCCAGCAGTGAGGGTACTAGATCAACCGGGGAGCTGTTTTTT. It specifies CASSEGTRSTGELFF.

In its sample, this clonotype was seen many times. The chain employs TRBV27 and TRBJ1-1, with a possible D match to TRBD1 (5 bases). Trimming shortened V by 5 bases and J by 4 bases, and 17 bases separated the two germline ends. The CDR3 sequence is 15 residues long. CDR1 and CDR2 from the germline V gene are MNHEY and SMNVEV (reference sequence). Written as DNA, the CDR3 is TGTGCCAGCAGTATCAGGGTTGGGCTTAGCACTGAAGCTTTCTTT. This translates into CASSIRVGLSTEAFF.

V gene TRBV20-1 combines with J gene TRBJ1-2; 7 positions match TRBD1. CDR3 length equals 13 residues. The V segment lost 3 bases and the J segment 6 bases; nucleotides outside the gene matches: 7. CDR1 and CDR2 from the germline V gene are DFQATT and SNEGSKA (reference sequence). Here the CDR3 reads CSARKPGGDGYTF. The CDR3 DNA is TGCAGTGCTAGGAAGCCAGGGGGGGATGGCTACACCTTC.

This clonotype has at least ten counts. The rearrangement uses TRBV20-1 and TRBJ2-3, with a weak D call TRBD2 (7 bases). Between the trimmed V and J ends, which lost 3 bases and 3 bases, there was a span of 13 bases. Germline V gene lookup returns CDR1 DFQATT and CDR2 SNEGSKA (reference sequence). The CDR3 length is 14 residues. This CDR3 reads CSASWGGPTDTQYF. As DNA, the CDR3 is TGCAGTGCTAGTTGGGGGGGGCCAACAGATACGCAGTATTTT.

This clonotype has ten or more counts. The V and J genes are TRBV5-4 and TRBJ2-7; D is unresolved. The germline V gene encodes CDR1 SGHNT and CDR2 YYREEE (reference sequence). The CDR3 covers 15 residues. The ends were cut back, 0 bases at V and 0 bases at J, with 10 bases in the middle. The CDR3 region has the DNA TGTGCCAGCAGCTTGGGCGGCCCTAGCTCCTACGAGCAGTACTTC. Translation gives CASSLGGPSSYEQYF.

The CDR3 region is CASSEGGSSTAFF. CDR3 sequence (DNA): TGCGCCAGCAGCGAGGGGGGGAGTTCGACAGCTTTCTTT. The rearrangement uses TRBV4-1 and TRBJ1-1; maybe TRBD1 (6 bases). The CDR3 covers 13 residues. Germline CDR1 is MGHRA and CDR2 is YSYEKL. V was clipped by 5 bases and J by 10 bases, with 17 bases between them.

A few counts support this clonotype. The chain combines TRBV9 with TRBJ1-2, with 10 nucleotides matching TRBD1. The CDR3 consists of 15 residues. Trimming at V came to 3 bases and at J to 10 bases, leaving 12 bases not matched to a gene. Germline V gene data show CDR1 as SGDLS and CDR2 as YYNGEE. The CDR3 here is CASSAGIGTGDAYTF. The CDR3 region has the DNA TGTGCCAGCAGCGCAGGGATTGGGACAGGGGACGCCTACACCTTC.

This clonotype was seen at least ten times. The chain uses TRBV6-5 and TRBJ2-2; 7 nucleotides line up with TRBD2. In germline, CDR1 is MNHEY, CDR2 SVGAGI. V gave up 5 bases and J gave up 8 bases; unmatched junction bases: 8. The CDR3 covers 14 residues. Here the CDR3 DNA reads TGTGCCAGCAGTACGGGACTAATAGTGGGGGAGCTGTTTTTT. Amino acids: CASSTGLIVGELFF.

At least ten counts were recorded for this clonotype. CDR3 sequence: CAWSAQGDQPQHF. DNA of the CDR3: TGTGCCTGGAGTGCACAGGGCGATCAGCCCCAGCATTTT. This rearrangement joins TRBV30 to TRBJ1-5, with D possibly TRBD1 on 6 matching bases. CDR1 and CDR2 from the germline V gene are GTSNPN and SVGIG (reference sequence). V was trimmed by 1 base and J by 5 bases, leaving 9 bases between them. There are 13 residues in the CDR3.